Sequencing of this T cell receptor (beta chain) was carried out in a study of cytomegalovirus exposure and HLA in healthy donors. Findings and caveats of the study: Earlier results showed most TCR beta V segments being productive about 87% or about 30% of the time. A later analysis linked fewer than 20,000 TCR beta sequences to HLA alleles at 0.05 false discovery rate. As a later analysis showed, several of the most significant clusters appeared to be linked to common viral pathogens.

PCR employed 60 Vbeta and 13 Jbeta primers. Repertoires were generated with immunoSEQ multiplex PCR, while TCRdb's copy carries only in-frame clones and drops some. The repertoire consists of about 190,000 clones, with approximately 80% occurring once and the leading ten covering around 0.99%. Samples came from healthy bone marrow donors. As to this clone: Its antigen remains unknown.

This sequence originates from a woman aged 40 to 49 in good health and CMV-seronegative. The material sequenced was PBMCs.

The CDR3 protein is CSVGRSDEKLFF. CDR3 bases: TGCAGCGTTGGCCGATCGGATGAAAAACTGTTTTTT. J is TRBJ1-4 and V is TRBV29-1; D ambiguous. The CDR3 is made up of 12 amino acids. Germline CDR1 and CDR2: SQVTM and ANQGSEA. The V gene lost 4 bases and the J gene lost 6 bases, with 9 bases spanning the gap.